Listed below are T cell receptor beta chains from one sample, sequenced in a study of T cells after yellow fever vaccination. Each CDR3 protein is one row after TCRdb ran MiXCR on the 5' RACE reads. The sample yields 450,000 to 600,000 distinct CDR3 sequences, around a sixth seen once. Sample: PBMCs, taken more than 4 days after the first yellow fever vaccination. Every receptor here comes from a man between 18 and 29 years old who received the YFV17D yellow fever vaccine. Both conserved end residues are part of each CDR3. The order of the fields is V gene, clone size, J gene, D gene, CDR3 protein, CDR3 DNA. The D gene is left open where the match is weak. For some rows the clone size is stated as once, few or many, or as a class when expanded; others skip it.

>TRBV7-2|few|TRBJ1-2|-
CASSPRGGQGYGYTF
TGTGCCAGCAGCCCAAGGGGGGGGCAGGGCTATGGCTACACCTTC
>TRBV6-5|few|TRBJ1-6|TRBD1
CASSYSIGTGLAPLHF
TGTGCCAGCAGTTACTCCATCGGGACAGGGTTGGCACCCCTCCACTTT
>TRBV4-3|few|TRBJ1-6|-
CASSHPRDGSSYNSPLHF
TGCGCCAGCAGCCACCCCCGGGACGGAAGCTCCTATAATTCACCCCTCCACTTT
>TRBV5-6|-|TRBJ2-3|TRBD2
CASRLAGGFTDTQYF
TGTGCCAGCCGCCTAGCGGGGGGCTTCACAGATACGCAGTATTTT
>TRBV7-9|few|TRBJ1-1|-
CASSPYGGLTEAFF
TGTGCCAGCAGCCCCTATGGGGGGCTCACTGAAGCTTTCTTT
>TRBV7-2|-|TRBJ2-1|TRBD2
CASSLGGGFVEQFF
TGTGCCAGCAGCTTGGGCGGGGGATTCGTTGAGCAGTTCTTC
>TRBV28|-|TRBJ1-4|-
CASSLLQTSTNEKLFF
TGTGCCAGCAGTTTGTTACAGACTTCAACTAATGAAAAACTGTTTTTT
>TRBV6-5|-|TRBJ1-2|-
CASSYAAGRMGYTF
TGTGCCAGCAGTTACGCGGCAGGGAGGATGGGCTACACCTTC
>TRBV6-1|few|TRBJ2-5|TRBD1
CATGTGAFEETQYF
TGTGCCACCGGGACAGGGGCATTCGAAGAGACCCAGTACTTC
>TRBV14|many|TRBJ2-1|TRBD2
CASSSPGISGVNEQFF
TGTGCCAGCAGCTCCCCCGGAATTAGCGGGGTAAATGAGCAGTTCTTC
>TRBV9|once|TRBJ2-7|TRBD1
CASSPPGQGQGNEQYF
TGTGCCAGCAGCCCCCCGGGACAGGGTCAGGGGAACGAGCAGTACTTC
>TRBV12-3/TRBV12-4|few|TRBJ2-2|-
CASSFSHSSGELFF
TGTGCCAGCAGTTTTTCCCACTCGTCCGGGGAGCTGTTTTTT
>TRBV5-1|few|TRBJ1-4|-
CASSLDSTNEKLFF
TGCGCCAGCAGCTTGGACTCAACTAATGAAAAACTGTTTTTT
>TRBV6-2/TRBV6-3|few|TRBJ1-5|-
CASSYPQDKPQHF
TGTGCCAGCAGTTACCCCCAGGATAAGCCCCAGCATTTT
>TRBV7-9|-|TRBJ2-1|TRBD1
CASYNPPRQGDEQFF
TGTGCCAGCTATAACCCCCCCCGACAGGGCGATGAGCAGTTCTTC
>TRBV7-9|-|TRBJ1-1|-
CASSFLDTEAFF
TGTGCCAGCAGCTTCCTAGACACTGAAGCTTTCTTT
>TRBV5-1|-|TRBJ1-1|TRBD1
CASSLGTGDTEAFF
TGCGCCAGCAGCTTGGGGACAGGAGACACTGAAGCTTTCTTT
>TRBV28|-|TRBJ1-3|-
CASSQEMVGNTIYF
TGTGCCAGCAGTCAGGAAATGGTCGGAAACACCATATATTTT
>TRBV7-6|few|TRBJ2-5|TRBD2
CASSLMAGGTLQETQYF
TGTGCCAGCAGCTTAATGGCGGGGGGGACCCTACAAGAGACCCAGTACTTC
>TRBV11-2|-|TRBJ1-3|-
CASSSPRARDTIYF
TGTGCCAGCAGCTCGCCGCGGGCGAGGGACACCATATATTTT